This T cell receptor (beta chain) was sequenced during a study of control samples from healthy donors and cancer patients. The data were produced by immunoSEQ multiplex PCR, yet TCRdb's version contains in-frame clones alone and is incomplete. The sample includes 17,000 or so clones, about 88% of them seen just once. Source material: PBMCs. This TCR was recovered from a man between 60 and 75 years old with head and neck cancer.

CDR3 DNA sequence: TGTGCTAGTGGTTTGCCGAAAATCGAGCAGTACTTC. It codes for CASGLPKIEQYF. This sequence joins TRBV12-5 and TRBJ2-7; D is uncertain. This CDR3 has 12 residues. The V and J ends lost 2 bases and 6 bases respectively, with 8 bases between them. Germline V gene lookup returns CDR1 LGHNT and CDR2 FRNRAP.